This T cell receptor (beta chain) was documented in a study of shared clonotypes between healthy human individuals. In the study's own analysis: Filtering differed because ImmunoSEQ produced junction-only sequences that carried no quality scores. Clones were read by immunoSEQ multiplex PCR, and TCRdb kept only the in-frame ones, dropping some. From that table come the V and J calls and clone size; the DNA was used to work out D and trimming. The data show around 2.5 million clones, roughly 93% seen once. This CDR3 is built from 14 residues. V was clipped by 3 bases and J by 6 bases; unmatched bases: 4. Germline CDR1 MDHEN, CDR2 SYDVKM.

Sample: naive CD4+ T cells from PBMCs. Subset reported: CD45RA+ positively selected. This TCR derives from a young man in good health. Some clones in this sample may be carry-over from other donors' samples. The rearrangement uses TRBV28 and TRBJ2-5; 10 nucleotides match TRBD1. Written as DNA, the CDR3 is TGTGCCAGCAGTTTGACAGGGGGCGGGAAGACCCAGTACTTC. This encodes CASSLTGGGKTQYF.